This TCR beta chain is from a study of OX40 agonist ivuxolimab in advanced cancers. Study-wide background: Treatment of patients was with ivuxolimab, an agonistic anti-OX40 (CD134) antibody. Three individuals attained partial responses, comprising one hepatocellular carcinoma case and two cutaneous melanoma cases.

Study-wide findings and caveats: Some of the nonresponding patients also showed low levels of normalized T-cell clonal expansion. Partial responders at 0.1-3.0 mg/kg had among the lowest clonal expansion.

Using immunoSEQ multiplex PCR, the repertoire was profiled, and TCRdb retains in-frame clones only, with some absent. This table has over 55,000 clones, more than 80% appearing once. A note on this clone: The antigen is unknown.

The CDR3 length is 13 residues. In germline, CDR1 is SGHAT, CDR2 FQNNGV. The V and J ends lost 6 bases and 2 bases respectively, with 10 bases between them. The sample in question was CD4+ or CD8+ T cells sorted from blood, obtained in a trial of the OX40 agonist ivuxolimab. The chain links TRBV11-2 to TRBJ1-2; D gene ambiguous. The TCR was taken from an adult with an advanced solid tumor such as melanoma, head and neck, liver or kidney cancer. DNA for the CDR3: TGTGCCAGCAGTCGTGACGGAAACTATGGCTACACCTTC. Amino acid sequence: CASSRDGNYGYTF.